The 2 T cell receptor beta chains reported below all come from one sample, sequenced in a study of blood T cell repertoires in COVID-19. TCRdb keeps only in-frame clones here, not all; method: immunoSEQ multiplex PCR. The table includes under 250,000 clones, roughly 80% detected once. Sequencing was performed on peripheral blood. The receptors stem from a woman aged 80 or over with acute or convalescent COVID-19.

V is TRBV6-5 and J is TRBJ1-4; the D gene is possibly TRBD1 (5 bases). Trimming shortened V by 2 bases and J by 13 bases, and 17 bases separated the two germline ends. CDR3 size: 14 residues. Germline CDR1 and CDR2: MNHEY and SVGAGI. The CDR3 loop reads CASSYARVGSGLFF. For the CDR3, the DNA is TGTGCCAGCAGTTACGCCAGGGTAGGATCGGGACTGTTTTTT.

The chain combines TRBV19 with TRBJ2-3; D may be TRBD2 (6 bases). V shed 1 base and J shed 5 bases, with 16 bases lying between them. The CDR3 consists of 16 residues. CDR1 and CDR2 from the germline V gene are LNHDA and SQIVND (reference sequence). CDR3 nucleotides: TGTGCCAGTAGTATAGTAGGTTCGGGAGTCGGAGATACGCAGTATTTT. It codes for CASSIVGSGVGDTQYF.